This T cell receptor beta chain was retrieved from a study of cytomegalovirus exposure and HLA in healthy donors. Overall study context: Roughly 89 million unique TCR sequences came from HLA-typed donors in an early release.

As concerns this clone: As yet, its antigen is unknown.

Study conclusions and caveats: On later analysis, the bulk of CMV-associated TCR beta chains appeared to be HLA-restricted. Most TCR beta V segments were productive about 87% or about 30% of the time in an earlier analysis.

Deletions cut 2 bases from V and 4 bases from J, with 3 bases between. CDR3 length: 12 amino acids. Per germline, CDR1 SNHLY and CDR2 FYNNEI. Each donor was healthy, and each was a bone marrow donor. Amplification used 60 Vbeta primers and 13 Jbeta primers. Clones were read by immunoSEQ multiplex PCR, and TCRdb kept only the in-frame ones, dropping some. This sample has approximately 250,000 clones, with approximately 78% found just once. The receptor comes from a boy younger than 18 in good health and CMV-seronegative. The chain recombines TRBV2 with TRBJ1-5; D call uncertain. The sample consisted of PBMCs. The CDR3 sequence is CASSERNQPQHF. CDR3 sequence (DNA): TGTGCCAGCAGTGAACGGAATCAGCCCCAGCATTTT.